This T cell receptor (beta chain) was observed in a study of response to subunit inactivated influenza vaccine. This clonotype was seen more than once but under ten times. This CDR3 contains 16 residues. After removal of 2 bases from V and 7 bases from J, the junction contained 6 bases not matched to a gene. Looked up from germline, CDR1 is LNHNV and CDR2 is YYDKDF (reference sequence). TCRdb reanalysed the RT-PCR reads using MiXCR and keeps one entry per CDR3 protein. The repertoire holds almost 600,000 distinct CDR3 sequences, about 14% seen once, with 11% in the top ten. The rearrangement joins TRBV15 to TRBJ2-1, with 12 bases that match TRBD1. The sample was PBMCs from blood, taken approximately 13 days after vaccination. The sequence derives from a man in his forties or fifties who received an inactivated influenza vaccine. The chain's CDR3 is CATSRYRDRGRNEQFF. For the CDR3, the DNA is TGTGCCACCAGCAGATACCGGGACAGGGGGCGGAATGAGCAGTTCTTC.